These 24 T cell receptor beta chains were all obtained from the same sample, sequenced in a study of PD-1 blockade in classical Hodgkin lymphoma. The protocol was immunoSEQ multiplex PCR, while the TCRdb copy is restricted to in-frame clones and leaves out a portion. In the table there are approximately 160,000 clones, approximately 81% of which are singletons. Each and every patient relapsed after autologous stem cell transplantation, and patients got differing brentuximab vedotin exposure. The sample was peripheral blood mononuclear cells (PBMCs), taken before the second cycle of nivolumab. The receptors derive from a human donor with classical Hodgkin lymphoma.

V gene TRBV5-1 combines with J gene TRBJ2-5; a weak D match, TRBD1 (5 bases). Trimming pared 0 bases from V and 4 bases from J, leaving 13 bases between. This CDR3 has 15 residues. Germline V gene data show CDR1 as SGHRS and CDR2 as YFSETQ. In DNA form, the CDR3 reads TGCGCCAGCAGCTTGGAAGGGGTGGGCCGAGAGACCCAGTACTTC. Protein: CASSLEGVGRETQYF.

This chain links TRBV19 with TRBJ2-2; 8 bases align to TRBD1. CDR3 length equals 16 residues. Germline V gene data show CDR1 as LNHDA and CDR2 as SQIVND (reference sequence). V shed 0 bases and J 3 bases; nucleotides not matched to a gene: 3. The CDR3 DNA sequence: TGTGCCAGTAGTATAGATTCGACAGGGGACACCGGGGAGCTGTTTTTT. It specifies CASSIDSTGDTGELFF.

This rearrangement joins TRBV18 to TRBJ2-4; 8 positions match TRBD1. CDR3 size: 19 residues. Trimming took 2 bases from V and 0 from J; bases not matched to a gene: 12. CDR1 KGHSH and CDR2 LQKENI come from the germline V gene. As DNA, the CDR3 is TGTGCCAGCTCACCATCGACAGGGGAGCCTTCTTTAGCCAAAAACATTCAGTACTTC. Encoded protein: CASSPSTGEPSLAKNIQYF.

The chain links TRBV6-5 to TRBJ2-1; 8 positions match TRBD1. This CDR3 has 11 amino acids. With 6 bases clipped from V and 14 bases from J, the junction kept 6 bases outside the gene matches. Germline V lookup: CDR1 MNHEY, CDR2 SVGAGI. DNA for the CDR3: TGTGCCAGCAGGCGGACAGGGATCGAGTTCTTC. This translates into CASRRTGIEFF.

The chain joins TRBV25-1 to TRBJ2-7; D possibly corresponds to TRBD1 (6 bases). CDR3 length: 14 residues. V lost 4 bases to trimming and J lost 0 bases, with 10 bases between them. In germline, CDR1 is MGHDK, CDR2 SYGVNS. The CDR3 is CASSVRGYSYEQYF. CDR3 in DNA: TGTGCCAGCAGTGTCAGGGGATACTCCTACGAGCAGTACTTC.

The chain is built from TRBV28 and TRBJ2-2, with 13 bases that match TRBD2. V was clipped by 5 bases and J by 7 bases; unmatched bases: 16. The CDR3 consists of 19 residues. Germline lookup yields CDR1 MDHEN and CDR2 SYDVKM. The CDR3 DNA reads TGTGCCAGCAGTACCCGAAATACTAGCGGGAGGGCCATAGACGGGGAGCTGTTTTTT. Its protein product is CASSTRNTSGRAIDGELFF. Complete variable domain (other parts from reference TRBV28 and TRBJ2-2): DVKVTQSSRYLVKRTGEKVFLECVQDMDHENMFWYRQDPGLGLRLIYFSYDVKMKEKGDIPEGYSVSREKKERFSLILESASTNQTSMYLCASSTRNTSGRAIDGELFFGEGSRLTVL.

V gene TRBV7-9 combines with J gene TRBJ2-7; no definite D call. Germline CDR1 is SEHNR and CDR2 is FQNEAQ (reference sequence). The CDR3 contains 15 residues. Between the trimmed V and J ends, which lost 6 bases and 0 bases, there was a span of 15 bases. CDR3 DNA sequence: TGTGCCAGCAGTCTCTATGCCGGGCCCTCCTACGAGCAGTACTTC. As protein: CASSLYAGPSYEQYF. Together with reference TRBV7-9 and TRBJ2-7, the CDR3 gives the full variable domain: DTGVSQNPRHKITKRGQNVTFRCDPISEHNRLYWYRQTLGQGPEFLTYFQNEAQLEKSRLLSDRFSAERPKGSFSTLEIQRTEQGDSAMYLCASSLYAGPSYEQYFGPGTRLTVT.

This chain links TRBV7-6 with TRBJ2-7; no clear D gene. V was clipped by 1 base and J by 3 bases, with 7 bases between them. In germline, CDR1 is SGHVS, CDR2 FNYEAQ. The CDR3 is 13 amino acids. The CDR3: CASSLGPIYEQYF. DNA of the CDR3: TGTGCCAGCAGCTTAGGACCGATCTACGAGCAGTACTTC. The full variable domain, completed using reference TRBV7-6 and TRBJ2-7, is GAGVSQSPRYKVTKRGQDVALRCDPISGHVSLYWYRQALGQGPEFLTYFNYEAQQDKSGLPNDRFSAERPEGSISTLTIQRTEQRDSAMYRCASSLGPIYEQYFGPGTRLTVT.

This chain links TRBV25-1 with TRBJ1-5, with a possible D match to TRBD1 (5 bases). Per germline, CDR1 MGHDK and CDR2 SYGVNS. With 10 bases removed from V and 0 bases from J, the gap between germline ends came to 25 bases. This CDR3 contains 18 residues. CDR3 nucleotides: TGTGCCACCATGGGAGGGGATTCTCTTTCATATAGCAATCAGCCCCAGCATTTT. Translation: CATMGGDSLSYSNQPQHF.

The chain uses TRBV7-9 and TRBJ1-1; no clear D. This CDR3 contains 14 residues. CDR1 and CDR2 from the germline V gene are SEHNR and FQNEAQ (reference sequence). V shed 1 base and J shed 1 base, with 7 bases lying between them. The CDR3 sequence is CASSLVYRNTEAFF. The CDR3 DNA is TGTGCCAGCAGCTTAGTTTACAGGAACACTGAAGCTTTCTTT.

CDR3: CASSYHGRETPEAFF. Written as DNA, the CDR3 is TGTGCCAGCAGTTATCACGGACGGGAGACCCCTGAAGCTTTCTTT. This rearrangement joins TRBV6-5 to TRBJ1-1; D is unclear. CDR1 and CDR2 (germline): MNHEY, SVGAGI. V gave up 3 bases and J gave up 6 bases, with 17 bases separating them. This CDR3 contains 15 residues.

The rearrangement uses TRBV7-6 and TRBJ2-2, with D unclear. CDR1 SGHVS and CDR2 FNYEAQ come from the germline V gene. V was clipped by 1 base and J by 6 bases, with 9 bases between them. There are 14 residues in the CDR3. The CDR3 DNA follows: TGTGCCAGCAGCTTAGAGGGCGAGGCCGGGGAGCTGTTTTTT. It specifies CASSLEGEAGELFF.

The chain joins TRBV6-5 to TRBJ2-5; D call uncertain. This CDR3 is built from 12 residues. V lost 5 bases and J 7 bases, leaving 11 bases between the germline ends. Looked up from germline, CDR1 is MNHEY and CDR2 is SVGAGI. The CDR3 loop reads CASSLGGSTQYF. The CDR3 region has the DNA TGTGCCAGCAGTCTAGGTGGGTCGACCCAGTACTTC.

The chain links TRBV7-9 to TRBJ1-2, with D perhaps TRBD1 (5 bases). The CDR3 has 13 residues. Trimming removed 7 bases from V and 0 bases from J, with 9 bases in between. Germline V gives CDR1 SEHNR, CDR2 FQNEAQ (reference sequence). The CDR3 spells CASKQGSNYGYTF. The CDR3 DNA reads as TGTGCCAGCAAGCAGGGCTCTAACTATGGCTACACCTTC.

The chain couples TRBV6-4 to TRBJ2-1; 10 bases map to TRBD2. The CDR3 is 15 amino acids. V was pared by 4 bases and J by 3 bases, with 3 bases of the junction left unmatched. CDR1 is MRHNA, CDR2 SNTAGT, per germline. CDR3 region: CASSAGLASYNEQFF. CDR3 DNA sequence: TGTGCCAGCAGTGCGGGACTAGCGAGCTACAATGAGCAGTTCTTC.

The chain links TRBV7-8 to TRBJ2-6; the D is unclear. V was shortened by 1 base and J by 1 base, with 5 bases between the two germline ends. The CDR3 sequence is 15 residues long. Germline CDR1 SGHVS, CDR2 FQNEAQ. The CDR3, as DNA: TGTGCCAGCAGCTTAGGTAGATCTGGGGCCAACGTCCTGACTTTC. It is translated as CASSLGRSGANVLTF. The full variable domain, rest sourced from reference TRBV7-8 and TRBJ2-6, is GAGVSQSPRYKVAKRGQDVALRCDPISGHVSLFWYQQALGQGPEFLTYFQNEAQLDKSGLPSDRFFAERPEGSVSTLKIQRTQQEDSAVYLCASSLGRSGANVLTFGAGSRLTVL.

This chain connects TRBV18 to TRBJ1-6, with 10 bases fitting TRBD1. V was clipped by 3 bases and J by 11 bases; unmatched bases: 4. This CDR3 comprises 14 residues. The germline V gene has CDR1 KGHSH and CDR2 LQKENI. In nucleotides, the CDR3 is TGTGCCAGCTCACCCCGGGACAGGGGTACACCCCTCCACTTT. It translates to CASSPRDRGTPLHF.

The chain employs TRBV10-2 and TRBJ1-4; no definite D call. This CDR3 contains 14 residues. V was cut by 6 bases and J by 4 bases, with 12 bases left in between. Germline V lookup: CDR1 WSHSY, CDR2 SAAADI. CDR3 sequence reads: CASSREAYNEKLFF. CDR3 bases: TGCGCCAGCAGCCGAGAGGCCTATAATGAAAAACTGTTTTTT.

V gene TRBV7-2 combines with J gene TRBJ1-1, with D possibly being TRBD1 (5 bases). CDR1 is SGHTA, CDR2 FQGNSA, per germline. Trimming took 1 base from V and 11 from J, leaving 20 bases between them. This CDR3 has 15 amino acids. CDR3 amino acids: CASSLVAGPSWEAFF. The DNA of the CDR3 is TGTGCCAGCAGCTTAGTAGCAGGGCCCAGTTGGGAGGCTTTCTTT.

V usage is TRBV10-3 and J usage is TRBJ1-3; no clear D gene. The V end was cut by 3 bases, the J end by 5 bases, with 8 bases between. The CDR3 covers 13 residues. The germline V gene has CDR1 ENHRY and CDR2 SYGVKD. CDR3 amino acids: CAISDKERNTIYF. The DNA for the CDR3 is TGTGCCATCAGTGATAAGGAAAGAAACACCATATATTTT.

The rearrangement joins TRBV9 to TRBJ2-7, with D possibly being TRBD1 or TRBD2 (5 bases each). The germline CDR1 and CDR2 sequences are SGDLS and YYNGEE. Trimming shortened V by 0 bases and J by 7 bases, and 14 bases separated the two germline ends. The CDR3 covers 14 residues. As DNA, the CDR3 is TGTGCCAGCAGCGTAGGGGGGATTTTCGGAGAGCAGTACTTC. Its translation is CASSVGGIFGEQYF.

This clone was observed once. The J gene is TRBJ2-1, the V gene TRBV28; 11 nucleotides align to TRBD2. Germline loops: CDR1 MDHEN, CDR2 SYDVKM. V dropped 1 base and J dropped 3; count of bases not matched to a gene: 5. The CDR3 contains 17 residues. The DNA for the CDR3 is TGTGCCAGCAGTTTATCGACTAGCGGGACCTACTACAATGAGCAGTTCTTC. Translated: CASSLSTSGTYYNEQFF.

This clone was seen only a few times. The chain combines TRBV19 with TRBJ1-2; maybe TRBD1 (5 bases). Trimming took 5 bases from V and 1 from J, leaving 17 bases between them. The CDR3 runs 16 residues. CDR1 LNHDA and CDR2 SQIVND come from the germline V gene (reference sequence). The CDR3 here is CASSSGQSRGNYGYTF. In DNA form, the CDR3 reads TGTGCCAGTAGTTCGGGGCAGTCGCGAGGTAACTATGGCTACACCTTC.

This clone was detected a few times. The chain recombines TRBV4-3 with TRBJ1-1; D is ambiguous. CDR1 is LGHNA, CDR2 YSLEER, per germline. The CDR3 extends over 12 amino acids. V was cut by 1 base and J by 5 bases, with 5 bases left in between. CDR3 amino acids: CASSQGDTEAFF. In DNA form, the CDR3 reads TGCGCCAGCAGCCAAGGTGATACTGAAGCTTTCTTT.